This T cell receptor beta chain is drawn from a study of spatial heterogeneity in lung cancer. The germline V gene encodes CDR1 SGHTA and CDR2 FQGNSA. V gave up 3 bases and J gave up 1 base, with 7 bases separating them. CDR3 length equals 14 residues. This clonotype is medium-sized in the sample. Its antigen is undetermined. This beta chain is an unintended read in a library built for alpha chains; its size means little. Using its own MiXCR run on the 5' RACE reads, TCRdb lists one record per CDR3 protein. The profile covers roughly 1,500 distinct CDR3 sequences, with about 9.4% appearing a single time and around 40% taken by the ten largest. Notes on the study in general: Intratumoral expanded alpha and beta TCR counts were found to track tumor mutation counts.

Time point described: sample taken at primary tumor resection. Here the sequenced sample was lung tumor tissue, taken at surgery. V and J are TRBV7-2 and TRBJ2-4; a weak D match, TRBD1 (5 bases). The TCR comes from a female donor with early-stage non-small cell lung cancer. CDR3 DNA sequence: TGTGCCAGCAGCTTCAGGGATGCCAAAAACATTCAGTACTTC. Translation: CASSFRDAKNIQYF.